This TCR beta chain was recovered during a study of blood T cell repertoires in COVID-19. Study context: Acute-phase and convalescent COVID-19 samples originated in the United States, Italy and Spain. PBMCs, B-cell-depleted T cells, or T cells were the source of the cDNA or gDNA that made up the material.

This CDR3 has 19 residues. Per germline, CDR1 MGHRA and CDR2 YSYEKL. The V gene lost 0 bases and the J gene lost 9 bases, with 24 bases spanning the gap. Authors' processing steps: The authors estimated nucleated cell counts from reference gene primer amplification. Sequenced by immunoSEQ multiplex PCR; TCRdb stores in-frame clones only, minus some. The V and J calls and clone size are taken from that table; D and trimming were inferred from the DNA. The repertoire holds around 79,000 clones, with 65% to 90% as singletons. This chain connects TRBV4-1 to TRBJ1-6, with D unresolved. Input material: peripheral blood. The source of this sequence is a woman aged 60-75 years with acute or convalescent COVID-19. The CDR3 bases are TGCGCCAGCAGCCAAGAGGTCCCCATTGACGGTTACGAGGGTTCACCCCTCCACTTT. Translation: CASSQEVPIDGYEGSPLHF.